A selection of T cell receptor beta chains follows, all from one sample in a study of a mutant IDH1 vaccine in newly diagnosed glioma. The repertoire was sequenced with immunoSEQ multiplex PCR; TCRdb's copy has only in-frame clones and lacks some. Among 50,000 to 75,000 clones, about 86% were seen once, and the ten largest hold around 7.4%. No cognate antigen is known for these TCRs. Sequences were derived from PBMCs, sampled from a glioma patient whose treatment included an IDH1 peptide vaccine. The receptor source for this set is a woman aged 45-65 years with glioma. Both conserved end residues are part of each CDR3. The D gene is left open where the match is weak. Clone size is shown for a subset of rows, as once, few, many or a class of expanded clone.

D gene,clone size,V gene,J gene,CDR3 protein,CDR3 DNA
NA,NA,TRBV7-2,TRBJ2-1,CASSLDTGTGPLGQFF,TGTGCCAGCAGCTTAGATACGGGGACTGGTCCACTGGGACAGTTCTTC
NA,few,TRBV7-3,TRBJ1-1,CASSLGGGTEAFF,TGTGCCAGCAGCCTCGGAGGGGGGACTGAAGCTTTCTTT
NA,NA,TRBV6-5,TRBJ2-7,CASSYGTAAYEQYF,TGTGCCAGCAGTTACGGGACGGCCGCCTACGAGCAGTACTTC
NA,NA,TRBV18,TRBJ1-5,CASSTEGSNQPQHF,TGTGCCAGCTCAACGGAGGGTAGCAATCAGCCCCAGCATTTT
NA,NA,TRBV28,TRBJ1-6,CASRPGLLSSYNSPLHF,TGTGCCAGCAGGCCCGGGCTATTGAGCTCCTATAATTCACCCCTCCACTTT
NA,few,TRBV30,TRBJ1-1,CAWTPPGGTEAFF,TGTGCCTGGACCCCACCCGGGGGCACTGAAGCTTTCTTT
NA,NA,TRBV10-3,TRBJ2-5,CAISVGEETQYF,TGTGCCATCAGTGTCGGCGAAGAGACCCAGTACTTC
TRBD1,once,TRBV9,TRBJ2-1,CASSDTSWTGVDEQFF,TGTGCCAGCAGCGACACCAGCTGGACAGGGGTCGATGAGCAGTTCTTC
TRBD2,NA,TRBV11-3,TRBJ2-3,CASSLTAGGTDTQYF,TGTGCCAGCAGCTTAACAGCGGGGGGGACAGATACGCAGTATTTT
NA,NA,TRBV18,TRBJ1-4,CASSPSGEKLFF,TGTGCCAGCTCACCTTCGGGTGAAAAACTGTTTTTT
NA,NA,TRBV18,TRBJ2-5,CASSPGQGMETQYF,TGTGCCAGCTCACCAGGCCAGGGGATGGAGACCCAGTACTTC
NA,once,TRBV6-6,TRBJ2-1,CASTHGGRGGYNEQFF,TGTGCCAGCACCCACGGAGGCAGGGGCGGCTACAATGAGCAGTTCTTC
NA,NA,TRBV5-5,TRBJ1-5,CASSLGGDPGGRPEHF,TGTGCCAGCAGCTTGGGGGGCGACCCGGGCGGCCGACCAGAGCATTTT
NA,NA,TRBV6-1,TRBJ1-2,CASSPQGKDYGYTF,TGTGCCAGCAGTCCCCAGGGTAAGGACTATGGCTACACCTTC
TRBD1,NA,TRBV7-9,TRBJ1-1,CASSPRFRTGYTEAFF,TGTGCCAGCAGCCCCAGATTTCGGACAGGGTACACTGAAGCTTTCTTT
NA,NA,TRBV5-4,TRBJ2-2,CASSQFTGGRAHTGELFF,TGTGCCAGCAGCCAATTTACCGGTGGAAGGGCGCACACCGGGGAGCTGTTTTTT
NA,NA,TRBV12-5,TRBJ1-4,CASGHSGTLNEKLFF,TGTGCTAGTGGTCACTCCGGGACACTGAATGAAAAACTGTTTTTT
NA,few,TRBV9,TRBJ2-5,CASSAGTLGIETQYF,TGTGCCAGCAGCGCCGGGACCCTGGGAATAGAGACCCAGTACTTC
TRBD2,NA,TRBV7-2,TRBJ2-3,CASSTLAGPSTDTQYF,TGTGCCAGCAGCACCCTAGCGGGCCCTAGCACAGATACGCAGTATTTT
NA,few,TRBV7-2,TRBJ1-6,CASSLVSGQYNSPLHF,TGTGCCAGCAGCTTAGTTTCGGGGCAGTATAATTCACCCCTCCACTTT
NA,NA,TRBV10-1,TRBJ1-2,CASSPTGAYGYTF,TGCGCCAGCAGCCCAACTGGGGCATATGGCTACACCTTC
TRBD1,NA,TRBV27,TRBJ1-5,CASSPQGYRQPQHF,TGTGCCAGCAGTCCACAGGGGTATCGACAGCCCCAGCATTTT
NA,NA,TRBV5-4,TRBJ2-1,CASSRRDIDEQFF,TGTGCCAGCAGTCGACGAGACATAGATGAGCAGTTCTTC
NA,NA,TRBV19,TRBJ1-3,CASSMYVSGNTIYF,TGTGCCAGTAGTATGTACGTCTCTGGAAACACCATATATTTT
NA,NA,TRBV5-4,TRBJ1-6,CASQENSPLHF,TGTGCCAGCCAAGAAAATTCACCCCTCCACTTT
NA,NA,TRBV14,TRBJ2-6,CASSPVGAGANVLTF,TGTGCCAGCAGCCCCGTCGGAGCGGGGGCCAACGTCCTGACTTTC
TRBD1,NA,TRBV5-1,TRBJ2-7,CASSNGQGTYEQYF,TGCGCCAGCAGCAATGGACAGGGAACCTACGAGCAGTACTTC
TRBD1,NA,TRBV29-1,TRBJ1-1,CSVRALSKDLGQAEAFF,TGCAGCGTTAGAGCATTGAGCAAGGATCTGGGACAGGCTGAAGCTTTCTTT
NA,NA,TRBV18,TRBJ1-1,CASSPHQDSSWGTEAFF,TGTGCCAGCTCACCACACCAGGACTCCTCATGGGGCACTGAAGCTTTCTTT
NA,NA,TRBV29-1,TRBJ2-7,CSVTKGPYEQYF,TGCAGCGTTACAAAGGGTCCCTACGAGCAGTACTTC
TRBD1,NA,TRBV27,TRBJ1-3,CASARKGQGVSGNTIYF,TGTGCCAGCGCTAGAAAAGGACAGGGGGTTTCTGGAAACACCATATATTTT
NA,NA,TRBV5-1,TRBJ1-1,CASSLDGGTEAFF,TGCGCCAGCAGCTTGGATGGGGGCACTGAAGCTTTCTTT
TRBD1,once,TRBV6-1,TRBJ1-1,CASSEAWTGTLFF,TGTGCCAGCAGTGAAGCTTGGACAGGGACTTTGTTCTTT
TRBD1,NA,TRBV5-4,TRBJ1-5,CASSPDRDPDQPQHF,TGTGCCAGCAGCCCCGACAGGGATCCCGATCAGCCCCAGCATTTT
TRBD1,NA,TRBV28,TRBJ2-3,CASSRGQFTDTQYF,TGTGCCAGCAGTCGGGGACAGTTCACAGATACGCAGTATTTT
NA,NA,TRBV18,TRBJ2-1,CASSLALQGTYNEQFF,TGTGCCAGCTCCCTCGCTCTACAGGGAACCTACAATGAGCAGTTCTTC
NA,NA,TRBV4-2,TRBJ1-1,CASSQESKGQPEAFF,TGTGCCAGCAGCCAAGAAAGTAAAGGACAGCCGGAAGCTTTCTTT
NA,NA,TRBV13,TRBJ2-7,CASSLLSGSYEQYF,TGTGCCAGCAGCTTACTTAGCGGCTCCTACGAGCAGTACTTC
NA,NA,TRBV9,TRBJ1-2,CASSVVGRGAGYTF,TGTGCCAGCAGCGTAGTAGGGAGGGGCGCTGGCTACACCTTC
NA,NA,TRBV5-1,TRBJ2-2,CASSLPVIDGGELFF,TGCGCCAGCAGCTTGCCGGTCATTGATGGCGGGGAGCTGTTTTTT
TRBD1,once,TRBV25-1,TRBJ1-2,CASKRSGTGSGYTF,TGTGCCAGCAAACGGTCCGGGACAGGCTCTGGCTACACCTTC
NA,NA,TRBV18,TRBJ2-7,CASSLGPGGEQYF,TGTGCCAGCTCACTAGGACCTGGCGGGGAGCAGTACTTC
TRBD2,NA,TRBV19,TRBJ2-2,CASRGGLFTGELFF,TGTGCCAGTCGGGGAGGGTTATTCACCGGGGAGCTGTTTTTT
TRBD1,few,TRBV9,TRBJ1-1,CASSATLRGGTEAFF,TGTGCCAGCAGCGCAACCCTCAGGGGGGGCACTGAAGCTTTCTTT
NA,NA,TRBV5-1,TRBJ1-4,CASSFGGDREKLFF,TGCGCCAGCAGCTTTGGAGGGGATAGGGAAAAACTGTTTTTT
NA,NA,TRBV6-6,TRBJ1-5,CASSSPSQPQHF,TGTGCCAGCAGTTCCCCAAGTCAGCCCCAGCATTTT
NA,NA,TRBV27,TRBJ1-1,CASSLRDTNTEAFF,TGTGCCAGCAGTTTACGGGATACGAACACTGAAGCTTTCTTT
NA,few,TRBV2,TRBJ1-2,CASGQGGYTF,TGTGCCAGCGGGCAGGGAGGCTACACCTTC
TRBD1,NA,TRBV7-6,TRBJ1-4,CASSSSGGQGREKLFF,TGTGCCAGCAGCTCATCCGGAGGACAGGGTCGAGAAAAACTGTTTTTT